The clone carrying this T cell receptor (beta chain) was counted a single time. Its antigen is currently unknown. The record originates from a study of identifying expanded T cells in peripheral blood. Whole-study results and caveats: Clone count variance between approximately two-week samples rose with total template count. Technical replicates showed about 1.1 changed clones; about 2 weeks roughly 15; four weeks 19.

Trimming shortened V by 2 bases and J by 1 base, and 7 bases separated the two germline ends. This CDR3 spans 15 amino acids. In germline, CDR1 is SGHNT, CDR2 YYREEE (reference sequence). Collection occurred without any documented infections or immune events in donors. Only in-frame clones appear in the TCRdb table, and some are missing; sequencing was by immunoSEQ multiplex PCR. This sample has 100,000 or so clones, with 87% found just once. The sequenced sample consisted of blood. The chain carries TRBV5-4 and TRBJ2-6; a possible D gene is TRBD2 (5 bases). The clonotype was recovered from a person aged 18 to 75 in good health. The CDR3 region has the DNA TGTGCCAGCAGCTTTCCGGGGTCTGGGGCCAACGTCCTGACTTTC. Translation gives CASSFPGSGANVLTF.